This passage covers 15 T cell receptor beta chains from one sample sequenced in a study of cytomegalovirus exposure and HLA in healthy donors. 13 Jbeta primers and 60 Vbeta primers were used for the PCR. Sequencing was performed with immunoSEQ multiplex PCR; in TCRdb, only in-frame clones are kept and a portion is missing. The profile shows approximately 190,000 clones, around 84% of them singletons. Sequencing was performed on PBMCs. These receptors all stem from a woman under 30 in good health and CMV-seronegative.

The CDR3 DNA follows: TGTGCCAGCAGCAATAGGACAGGGAGCTACGAGCAGTACGTC. Amino acid sequence: CASSNRTGSYEQYV. The chain carries TRBV21-1 and TRBJ2-7; the table assigns TRBD1, which was not confirmed against the DNA. TRBV21-1 is a pseudogene. The CDR3 contains 14 residues.

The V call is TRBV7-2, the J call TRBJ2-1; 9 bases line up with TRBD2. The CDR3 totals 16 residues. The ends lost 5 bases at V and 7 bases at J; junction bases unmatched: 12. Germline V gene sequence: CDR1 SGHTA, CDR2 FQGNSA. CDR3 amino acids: CASSPNSGRSHNEQFF. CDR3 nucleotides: TGTGCCAGCAGCCCCAATAGCGGGAGAAGTCATAATGAGCAGTTCTTC.

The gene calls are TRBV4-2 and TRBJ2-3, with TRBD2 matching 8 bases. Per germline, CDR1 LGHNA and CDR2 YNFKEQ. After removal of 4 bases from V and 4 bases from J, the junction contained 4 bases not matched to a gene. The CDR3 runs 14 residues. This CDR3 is CASSRGLAADTQYF. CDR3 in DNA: TGTGCCAGCAGCCGCGGACTAGCCGCAGATACGCAGTATTTT.

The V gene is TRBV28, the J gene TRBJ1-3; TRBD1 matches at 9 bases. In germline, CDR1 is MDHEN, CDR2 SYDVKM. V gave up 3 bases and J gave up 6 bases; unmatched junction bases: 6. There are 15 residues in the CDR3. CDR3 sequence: CASSLQTGGKNTIYF. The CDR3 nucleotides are TGTGCCAGCAGTTTGCAGACAGGGGGGAAAAACACCATATATTTT.

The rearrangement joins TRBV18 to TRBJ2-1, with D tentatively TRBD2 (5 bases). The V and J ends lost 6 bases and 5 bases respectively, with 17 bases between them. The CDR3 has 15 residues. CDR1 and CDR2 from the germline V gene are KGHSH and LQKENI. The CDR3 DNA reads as TGTGCCAGCTCCATGACTATCTTGGGAAACAATGAGCAGTTCTTC. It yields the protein CASSMTILGNNEQFF.

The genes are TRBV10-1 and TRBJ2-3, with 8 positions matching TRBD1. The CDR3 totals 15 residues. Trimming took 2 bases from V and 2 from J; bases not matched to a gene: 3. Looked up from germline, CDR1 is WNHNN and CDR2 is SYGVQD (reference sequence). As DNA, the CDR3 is TGCGCCAGCAGTGAGGGACAGGGCTACACAGATACGCAGTATTTT. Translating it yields CASSEGQGYTDTQYF.

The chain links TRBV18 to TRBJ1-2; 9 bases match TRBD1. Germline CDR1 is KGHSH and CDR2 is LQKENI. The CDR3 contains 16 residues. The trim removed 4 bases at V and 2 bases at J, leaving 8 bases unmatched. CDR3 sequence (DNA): TGTGCCAGCTCACTTCAGGAACAGGGGGCGAACTATGGCTACACCTTC. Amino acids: CASSLQEQGANYGYTF.

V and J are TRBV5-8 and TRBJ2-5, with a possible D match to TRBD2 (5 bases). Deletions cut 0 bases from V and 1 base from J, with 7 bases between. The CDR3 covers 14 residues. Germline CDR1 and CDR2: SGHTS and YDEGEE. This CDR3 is CASSLAEVQETQYF. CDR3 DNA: TGTGCCAGCAGCTTGGCGGAGGTCCAAGAGACCCAGTACTTC.

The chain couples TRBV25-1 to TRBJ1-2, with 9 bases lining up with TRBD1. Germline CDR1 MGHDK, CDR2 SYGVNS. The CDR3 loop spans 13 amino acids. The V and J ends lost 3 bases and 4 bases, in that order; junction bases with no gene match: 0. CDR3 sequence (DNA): TGTGCCAGCAGTGAGGGACAGGGCTATGGCTACACCTTC. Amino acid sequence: CASSEGQGYGYTF.

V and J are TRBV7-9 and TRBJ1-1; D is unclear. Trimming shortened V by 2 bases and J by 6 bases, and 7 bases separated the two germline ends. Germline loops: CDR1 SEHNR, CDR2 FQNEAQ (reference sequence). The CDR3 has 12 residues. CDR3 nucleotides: TGTGCCAGCAGCTTATCCCTGTCTGAAGCTTTCTTT. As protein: CASSLSLSEAFF.

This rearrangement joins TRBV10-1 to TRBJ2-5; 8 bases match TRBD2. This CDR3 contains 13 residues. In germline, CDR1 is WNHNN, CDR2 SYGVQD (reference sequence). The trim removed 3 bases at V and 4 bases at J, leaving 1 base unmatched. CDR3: CASSDLAGETQYF. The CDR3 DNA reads TGCGCCAGCAGTGACCTAGCGGGAGAGACCCAGTACTTC.

CDR3 coding DNA: TGCAGCGTTGGCGGGAAAATCACAGATACGCAGTATTTT. Translated, it gives CSVGGKITDTQYF. V usage is TRBV29-1 and J usage is TRBJ2-3; a possible D gene is TRBD2 (6 bases). CDR3 length: 13 residues. CDR1 and CDR2 (germline): SQVTM, ANQGSEA. V lost 4 bases and J lost 2, with 10 bases in between.

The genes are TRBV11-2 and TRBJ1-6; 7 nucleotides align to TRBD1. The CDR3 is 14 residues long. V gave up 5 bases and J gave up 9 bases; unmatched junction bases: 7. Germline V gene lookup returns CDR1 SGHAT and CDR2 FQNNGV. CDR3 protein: CASSTRQGLSPLHF. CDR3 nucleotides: TGTGCCAGCAGCACAAGACAGGGTCTTTCACCCCTCCACTTT.

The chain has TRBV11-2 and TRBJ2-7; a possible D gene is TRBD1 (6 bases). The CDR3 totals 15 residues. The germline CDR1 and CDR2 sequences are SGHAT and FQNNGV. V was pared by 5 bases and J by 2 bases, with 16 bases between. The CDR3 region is CASSLGSDSTYEQYF. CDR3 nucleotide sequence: TGTGCCAGCAGCCTAGGATCGGACAGCACCTACGAGCAGTACTTC.

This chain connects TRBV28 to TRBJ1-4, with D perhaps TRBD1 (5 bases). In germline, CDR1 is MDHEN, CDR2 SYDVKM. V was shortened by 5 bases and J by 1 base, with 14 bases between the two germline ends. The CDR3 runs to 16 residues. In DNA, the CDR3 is TGTGCCAGCAGTCGGGGCGGGATTAGAACTAATGAAAAACTGTTTTTT. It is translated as CASSRGGIRTNEKLFF.